This T cell receptor (beta chain) was observed in a study of cytomegalovirus exposure and HLA in healthy donors. Findings and limits, study-wide: Reports showed the classifier diagnosing cytomegalovirus status with high specificity and sensitivity. The study put under 200 TCR beta chains on its list as cytomegalovirus-associated. That first-cohort TCR clusters tended to co-occur in the 100 to 150 validation repertoires was found in a later analysis.

Details on this clone: Its antigen remains unidentified.

The protocol was immunoSEQ multiplex PCR, while the TCRdb copy is restricted to in-frame clones and leaves out a portion. The sample lists 150,000 to 200,000 clones, roughly nine tenths occurring once. The CDR3 contains 15 residues. V usage is TRBV12-1 and J usage is TRBJ2-1. TRBV12-1 is given as a pseudogene. The sample was PBMCs. The TCR comes from a woman aged 25-40 years in good health and CMV-seronegative. The CDR3 loop is CASSFGGISYNEQFF. CDR3 DNA sequence: TGTGCCAGCAGCTTTGGGGGGATCTCCTACAATGAGCAGTTCTTC.